This T cell receptor (beta chain) was captured in a study of blood T cell repertoires in COVID-19. Study details: The cDNA or gDNA used as material had been derived from T cells, B-cell-depleted T cells, or PBMCs.

Libraries were prepared by immunoSEQ multiplex PCR; TCRdb keeps only in-frame clonotypes and omits some of them. The sample records a few hundred thousand clones, 88% being singletons. Trimming shortened V by 2 bases and J by 7 bases, and 6 bases separated the two germline ends. The CDR3 covers 13 residues. From germline, CDR1 is SGHDN and CDR2 FVKESK. The sequence came from a woman aged 40 to 50 with acute COVID-19. The sample was PBMCs or T cells enriched from blood (not recorded which). The V call is TRBV14, the J call TRBJ2-6, with D hard to call. This CDR3 is CASSQHSANVLTF. The CDR3 DNA follows: TGTGCCAGCAGCCAACACTCCGCCAACGTCCTGACTTTC.